These 20 T cell receptor beta chains originate from one sample sequenced in a study of T cells after yellow fever vaccination. TCRdb passed the 5' RACE reads through MiXCR, listing each CDR3 protein once. Here the sample spans hundreds of thousands of distinct CDR3 sequences, over 9% being singletons. Source: PBMCs, taken on the day of the yellow fever booster vaccination. These receptors all stem from a man between 25 and 39 years old who received the YFV17D yellow fever vaccine.

This clonotype has only a few counts. The chain has TRBV7-2 and TRBJ2-1, with D hard to call. The germline V and J ends were trimmed by 5 bases and 6 bases, with 8 bases remaining between them. CDR3 length: 12 residues. Germline CDR1 and CDR2: SGHTA and FQGNSA. The CDR3 sequence: CASSTPSNEQFF. The CDR3 bases are TGTGCCAGCAGCACCCCCTCCAATGAGCAGTTCTTC.

The chain carries TRBV28 and TRBJ1-2; 7 nucleotides match TRBD1. The CDR3 contains 16 residues. Germline CDR1 and CDR2: MDHEN and SYDVKM. The V and J ends lost 5 bases and 2 bases, in that order; junction bases with no gene match: 11. The CDR3 here is CASSPYSGGLNYGYTF. The CDR3 coding sequence is TGTGCCAGCAGTCCCTACTCAGGGGGGTTAAACTATGGCTACACCTTC.

This clonotype was picked up a small number of times. V and J are TRBV13 and TRBJ2-1; 11 nucleotides match TRBD1. The germline CDR1 and CDR2 sequences are PRHDT and FYEKMQ (reference sequence). This CDR3 has 15 residues. The V and J ends lost 5 bases and 9 bases, in that order; junction bases with no gene match: 9. CDR3 in amino acids: CASSPGTGGGSEQFF. The CDR3 DNA is TGTGCCAGCAGCCCCGGGACAGGGGGTGGAAGTGAGCAGTTCTTC.

This clonotype has only a few counts. The gene calls are TRBV10-3 and TRBJ1-1; D remains unclear. CDR1 and CDR2 from the germline V gene are ENHRY and SYGVKD. The CDR3 totals 13 residues. Trimming left V 3 bases short and J 0 bases short, with 5 bases between. The CDR3 DNA sequence: TGTGCCATCAGTGATTCCATGAACACTGAAGCTTTCTTT. Its protein product is CAISDSMNTEAFF.

This rearrangement joins TRBV27 to TRBJ2-7, with a weak D call TRBD2 (6 bases). Germline lookup yields CDR1 MNHEY and CDR2 SMNVEV (reference sequence). This CDR3 spans 15 amino acids. V was cut by 4 bases and J by 6 bases, with 19 bases left in between. CDR3 nucleotide sequence: TGTGCCAGCAGTTGGGGCGGGACCCGGAGGCGCGAGCAGTACTTC. It codes for CASSWGGTRRREQYF.

There are many counts of this clonotype. The chain couples TRBV11-2 to TRBJ2-1; 15 nucleotides line up with TRBD2. Losses at the gene ends were 1 base for V and 7 bases for J; bases not matched to a gene: 2. CDR1 is SGHAT and CDR2 is FQNNGV in the germline V gene. The CDR3 is 16 amino acids. CDR3 sequence: CASSLAGLAGGNEQFF. The CDR3 DNA reads as TGTGCCAGCAGCTTAGCCGGACTAGCGGGAGGGAATGAGCAGTTCTTC.

This clonotype showed up just a few times. The V gene is TRBV19, the J gene TRBJ1-2; D gene uncertain. Trimming shortened V by 1 base and J by 6 bases, and 12 bases separated the two germline ends. This CDR3 has 14 amino acids. CDR1 is LNHDA, CDR2 SQIVND, per germline (reference sequence). Here the CDR3 DNA reads TGTGCCAGTAGTATAGGAGCGGGCTTCGATGGCTACACCTTC. Protein product: CASSIGAGFDGYTF.

The table lists this clonotype with a few counts. The chain joins TRBV28 to TRBJ1-1; 9 bases are shared with TRBD1. The CDR3 runs to 15 residues. The germline gives CDR1 MDHEN, CDR2 SYDVKM. V dropped 4 bases and J dropped 1; count of bases not matched to a gene: 4. The CDR3 loop is CASSSGGQGNTEAFF. In DNA form, the CDR3 reads TGTGCCAGCAGTTCCGGGGGACAGGGGAACACTGAAGCTTTCTTT.

The chain couples TRBV6-1 to TRBJ2-3; 8 bases are a match to TRBD2. CDR1 is MNHNS and CDR2 is SASEGT in the germline V gene. The length of the CDR3 is 15 residues. V lost 8 bases, J lost 0 bases, and 7 bases stayed unmatched. CDR3 sequence: CASAAGGHSTDTQYF. The CDR3 DNA sequence: TGTGCCAGCGCCGCGGGGGGACATAGCACAGATACGCAGTATTTT.

The J gene is TRBJ2-6, the V gene TRBV2; unclear D gene. The CDR3 spans 15 residues. V lost 7 bases and J 0 bases, leaving 10 bases between the germline ends. The V gene's germline CDR1 is SNHLY and CDR2 FYNNEI. The CDR3 is CASKAASSGANVLTF. DNA for the CDR3: TGTGCCAGCAAGGCAGCCAGCTCTGGGGCCAACGTCCTGACTTTC.

The chain couples TRBV5-4 to TRBJ2-3; 13 bases map to TRBD2. CDR1 is SGHNT and CDR2 is YYREEE in the germline V gene (reference sequence). V trimming: 4 bases; J trimming: 5 bases; junction bases outside the gene matches: 10. This CDR3 is built from 17 residues. CDR3 nucleotide sequence: TGTGCCAGCAGCCGCGGGACTAGCGGGACCCAGGGAGATACGCAGTATTTT. Its protein product is CASSRGTSGTQGDTQYF.

This clonotype was found a few times. CDR3 loop: CSAMPKPGAYEQYF. Here the CDR3 DNA reads TGCAGTGCGATGCCAAAGCCGGGGGCCTACGAGCAGTACTTC. The chain employs TRBV20-1 and TRBJ2-7; tentative D call: TRBD2 (6 bases). The CDR3 consists of 14 residues. Germline CDR1 is DFQATT and CDR2 is SNEGSKA (reference sequence). V was shortened by 6 bases and J by 2 bases, with 17 bases between the two germline ends.

The chain combines TRBV4-3 with TRBJ2-2; D might be TRBD1 (6 bases). Germline V gene data show CDR1 as LGHNA and CDR2 as YSLEER. V gave up 0 bases and J gave up 3 bases, with 11 bases separating them. The CDR3 is 16 residues long. The chain's CDR3 is CASSQDPRTDTGELFF. CDR3 in DNA: TGCGCCAGCAGCCAAGATCCCCGGACAGACACCGGGGAGCTGTTTTTT.

This clonotype was counted many times. The chain has TRBV14 and TRBJ2-1; maybe TRBD1 (5 bases). The CDR3 consists of 12 residues. Trimming left V 2 bases short and J 9 bases short, with 8 bases between. The germline gives CDR1 SGHDN, CDR2 FVKESK. CDR3 loop: CASSQSGFEQFF. The CDR3 nucleotides are TGTGCCAGCAGCCAATCAGGGTTTGAGCAGTTCTTC.

This chain joins TRBV6-2 or TRBV6-3 and TRBJ2-6, with D maybe TRBD1 (6 bases). The CDR3 runs to 15 residues. Trimming pared 5 bases from V and 0 bases from J, leaving 8 bases between. Germline V lookup: CDR1 MNHEY, CDR2 SVGEGT. Here the CDR3 DNA reads TGTGCCAGCAGTGACAGGTTCTCTGGGGCCAACGTCCTGACTTTC. It specifies CASSDRFSGANVLTF.

The chain uses TRBV7-9 and TRBJ2-5, with 7 bases fitting TRBD1. Germline CDR1 is SEHNR and CDR2 is FQNEAQ (reference sequence). This CDR3 spans 15 amino acids. V lost 2 bases and J lost 2; bases outside the gene matches: 5. DNA of the CDR3: TGTGCCAGCAGCTTAACCCCGGGACAGCAAGAGACCCAGTACTTC. Protein: CASSLTPGQQETQYF.

This clonotype occurred many times. The genes are TRBV4-2 and TRBJ2-7, with 9 positions matching TRBD2. Per germline, CDR1 LGHNA and CDR2 YNFKEQ. The CDR3 sequence is 15 residues long. The V gene end was trimmed by 1 base and the J gene end by 9 bases; junction bases not matched to a gene: 10. CDR3: CASSQGAASGTGQYF. DNA for the CDR3: TGTGCCAGCAGCCAAGGTGCGGCTAGCGGGACGGGGCAGTACTTC.

This clonotype has a handful of counts. The chain carries TRBV7-9 and TRBJ1-6, with 9 bases matching TRBD1. CDR1 and CDR2 (germline): SEHNR, FQNEAQ (reference sequence). The length of the CDR3 is 16 residues. J gave up 7 bases and V 0 bases, and 4 bases lay outside the gene matches. As DNA, the CDR3 is TGTGCCAGCAGCTTAGCCGGGACAGGGCGGAATTCACCCCTCCACTTT. Translated, it gives CASSLAGTGRNSPLHF.

In this sample, this clonotype turned up a few times. V usage is TRBV11-2 and J usage is TRBJ2-1, with D tentatively TRBD2 (5 bases). The CDR3 is 16 amino acids. V was cut by 0 bases and J by 4 bases, with 13 bases left in between. Germline lookup yields CDR1 SGHAT and CDR2 FQNNGV. The CDR3 reads CASSLEGGGRYNEQFF. In nucleotides, the CDR3 is TGTGCCAGCAGCTTAGAGGGCGGCGGGCGGTACAATGAGCAGTTCTTC.

The chain has TRBV20-1 and TRBJ2-7, with D unclear. Germline V gene lookup returns CDR1 DFQATT and CDR2 SNEGSKA (reference sequence). CDR3 length equals 14 residues. Trimming removed 1 base at V and 0 bases at J, with 10 bases between. The CDR3 region is CSARGGVSSYEQYF. CDR3 coding DNA: TGCAGTGCTAGAGGAGGTGTGAGCTCCTACGAGCAGTACTTC.